This T cell receptor beta chain is drawn from a study of blood T cells in healthy people across ages. Study results and caveats: The CMV status of each donor remained undetermined, and this could have confounded shifts in expanded clonotypes. Estimated diversity that came from one million T cells was considered an underestimate.

A remark on this clonotype: The antigen is not known.

Next came a second PCR, run for about 6 to 12 cycles, which used a sample-barcoded 5' primer along with a J-beta primer mix. Via MiXCR, TCRdb re-called the 5' RACE reads, giving one row per CDR3 protein. This sample has about 290,000 distinct CDR3 sequences, with around 29% found just once. Germline CDR1 and CDR2: DFQATT and SNEGSKA (reference sequence). The V end lost 1 base, the J end lost 0 bases, and 4 bases lay between the germline ends. The CDR3 consists of 13 residues. There were at least 5.5 micrograms of total RNA extracted from every sample. The V and J genes are TRBV20-1 and TRBJ1-3, with D uncertain. This clonotype originated in a woman aged 70-85 years in good health. Sequenced input: blood. The CDR3 protein is CSARAYSGNTIYF. Here the CDR3 DNA reads TGCAGTGCTAGAGCCTACTCTGGAAACACCATATATTTT.